A single sample is the source of the 30 T cell receptor beta chains below, sequenced in a study of shared clonotypes between healthy human individuals. Sequenced by immunoSEQ multiplex PCR; TCRdb stores in-frame clones only, minus some. Of approximately 1.9 million clones in the sample, 93% are singletons; the top ten hold roughly 1.7%. Naivety among CD8 cells was defined by CD45RO negativity and positive CCR7 selection, thereby excluding terminally differentiated effector memory CD45RA+ cells. The specimen sequenced was naive CD8+ T cells from PBMCs. The receptor set was obtained from a man younger than 35 in good health. Some clones in this sample may be carry-over from other donors' samples.

The V gene is TRBV30, the J gene TRBJ2-7; 7 bases fit TRBD2. V lost 7 bases, J lost 3 bases, and 9 bases stayed unmatched. CDR1 and CDR2 from the germline V gene are GTSNPN and SVGIG (reference sequence). This CDR3 has 13 residues. The CDR3 coding sequence is TGTGCCTTTCAGGGAGGGAGCTTCTACGAGCAGTACTTC. It specifies CAFQGGSFYEQYF.

The gene calls are TRBV7-9 and TRBJ2-1; 7 bases fit TRBD2. This CDR3 has 16 amino acids. CDR1 and CDR2 (germline): SEHNR, FQNEAQ (reference sequence). V lost 5 bases and J lost 7; bases outside the gene matches: 14. The CDR3 protein is CASSPIGLGVRNEQFF. In nucleotides, the CDR3 is TGTGCCAGCAGCCCCATAGGACTAGGGGTGCGGAATGAGCAGTTCTTC. The whole variable domain, remainder taken from reference TRBV7-9 and TRBJ2-1, is DTGVSQNPRHKITKRGQNVTFRCDPISEHNRLYWYRQTLGQGPEFLTYFQNEAQLEKSRLLSDRFSAERPKGSFSTLEIQRTEQGDSAMYLCASSPIGLGVRNEQFFGPGTRLTVL.

J is TRBJ2-1 and V is TRBV9; D gene ambiguous. Between the trimmed V and J ends, which lost 5 bases and 2 bases, there was a span of 11 bases. In germline, CDR1 is SGDLS, CDR2 YYNGEE. The CDR3 totals 14 residues. The DNA for the CDR3 is TGTGCCAGCAGTAGATTCACCCCCTACAATGAGCAGTTCTTC. Translated: CASSRFTPYNEQFF.

The rearrangement uses TRBV4-3 and TRBJ2-1, with a possible D match to TRBD2 (6 bases). CDR1 LGHNA and CDR2 YSLEER come from the germline V gene. V shed 1 base and J shed 4 bases, with 17 bases lying between them. The CDR3 is 17 residues long. The CDR3 spells CASSQALRETAYNEQFF. CDR3 nucleotide sequence: TGCGCCAGCAGCCAAGCGTTACGGGAGACCGCATACAATGAGCAGTTCTTC.

The chain carries TRBV9 and TRBJ2-3; TRBD2 matches at 12 bases. The CDR3 runs to 17 residues. V lost 0 bases, J lost 3 bases, and 5 bases stayed unmatched. Germline CDR1 is SGDLS and CDR2 is YYNGEE. The CDR3 is CASSVAGTSGRTDTQYF. DNA of the CDR3: TGTGCCAGCAGCGTAGCTGGTACTAGCGGGAGGACAGATACGCAGTATTTT.

The V call is TRBV7-9, the J call TRBJ1-2; D gene ambiguous. This CDR3 is built from 15 residues. CDR1 and CDR2 from the germline V gene are SEHNR and FQNEAQ (reference sequence). The V and J ends lost 4 bases and 5 bases respectively, with 17 bases between them. DNA for the CDR3: TGTGCCAGCAGCTACGGACCGACCAACTTTTATGGCTACACCTTC. Translated: CASSYGPTNFYGYTF.

Regarding this clone: This sample includes further DNA sequences coding for the same CDR3. The chain employs TRBV15 and TRBJ2-2; 10 nucleotides agree with TRBD1. CDR3 size: 15 residues. The germline gives CDR1 LNHNV, CDR2 YYDKDF (reference sequence). The J segment lost 5 bases and the V segment lost 5 bases, leaving 5 bases of the junction unmatched. The CDR3, as DNA: TGTGCCACCAGCCGGGACAGGGGCGGGACCGGGGAGCTGTTTTTT. It encodes CATSRDRGGTGELFF.

A note on this clone: Other DNA sequences in this sample translate to the same CDR3. This chain connects TRBV5-4 to TRBJ2-7; D remains unclear. Germline V lookup: CDR1 SGHNT, CDR2 YYREEE (reference sequence). V was clipped by 0 bases and J by 3 bases, with 7 bases between them. CDR3 size: 13 residues. The CDR3 reads CASSLGPDYEQYF. DNA for the CDR3: TGTGCCAGCAGCTTGGGACCCGACTACGAGCAGTACTTC.

This sequence joins TRBV4-1 and TRBJ2-7, with D unclear. The germline gives CDR1 MGHRA, CDR2 YSYEKL. The CDR3 extends over 14 amino acids. V was cut by 4 bases and J by 4 bases, with 14 bases left in between. The CDR3 is CASSLIGSLYEQYF. CDR3 nucleotides: TGCGCCAGCAGCCTGATCGGGTCGTTGTACGAGCAGTACTTC.

V usage is TRBV28 and J usage is TRBJ2-2; possibly TRBD1 for D (5 bases). Germline lookup yields CDR1 MDHEN and CDR2 SYDVKM. The germline V and J ends were trimmed by 5 bases and 2 bases, with 15 bases remaining between them. The CDR3 spans 16 residues. The CDR3 reads CASSTPLGPNTGELFF. CDR3 coding DNA: TGTGCCAGCAGTACCCCCTTGGGGCCTAACACCGGGGAGCTGTTTTTT.

The rearrangement links TRBV5-1 to TRBJ1-2; 8 nucleotides agree with TRBD1. Germline V lookup: CDR1 SGHRS, CDR2 YFSETQ. This CDR3 is 13 amino acids long. Unmatched junction bases numbered 12, after V lost 9 bases and J lost 8 bases. The chain's CDR3 is CATENDRGGGYTF. The CDR3 DNA reads as TGCGCCACCGAAAACGACAGGGGAGGAGGCTACACCTTC. The entire variable domain, with the rest obtained from reference TRBV5-1 and TRBJ1-2, is as follows: KAGVTQTPRYLIKTRGQQVTLSCSPISGHRSVSWYQQTPGQGLQFLFEYFSETQRNKGNFPGRFSGRQFSNSRSEMNVSTLELGDSALYLCATENDRGGGYTFGSGTRLTVV.

The CDR3 DNA reads as TGTGCCAGCAGCCGGACAGGGATCAATGAGCAGTTCTTC. Its translation: CASSRTGINEQFF. The J gene is TRBJ2-1, the V gene TRBV27, with 8 bases that match TRBD1. Trimming cost V 6 bases and J 6 bases; bases outside gene matches: 4. The CDR3 sequence is 13 residues long. Germline-derived CDR1 and CDR2 are MNHEY and SMNVEV (reference sequence).

The sample holds one count of this clone. This chain uses TRBV13 with TRBJ2-7; possible D gene TRBD1, 6 bases. The germline V gene has CDR1 PRHDT and CDR2 FYEKMQ (reference sequence). Trimming took 5 bases from V and 0 from J, leaving 14 bases between them. CDR3 size: 15 residues. Written as DNA, the CDR3 is TGTGCCAGCAGCACCACCTCGACAGGCTCCTACGAGCAGTACTTC. Translation: CASSTTSTGSYEQYF.

The CDR3 DNA reads TGTGCCAGCAGTTTAGGTCCGGACAGAAGCTACGAGCAGTACTTC. As protein: CASSLGPDRSYEQYF. This rearrangement joins TRBV28 to TRBJ2-7, with D possibly TRBD1 on 6 matching bases. Trimming took 2 bases from V and 3 from J, leaving 14 bases between them. Germline V CDR1 and CDR2: MDHEN, SYDVKM. The CDR3 loop spans 15 amino acids.

This sequence joins TRBV28 and TRBJ2-4, with 7 bases aligning to TRBD2. Germline V CDR1 and CDR2: MDHEN, SYDVKM. This CDR3 region has 17 residues. V lost 7 bases and J lost 0; bases outside the gene matches: 12. The CDR3: CASTHSREEVAKNIQYF. The DNA for the CDR3 is TGTGCCAGCACCCATTCCCGGGAGGAGGTAGCCAAAAACATTCAGTACTTC.

The rearrangement links TRBV10-2 to TRBJ2-1, with 12 bases fitting TRBD2. CDR1 and CDR2 (germline): WSHSY, SAAADI. Germline trimming cut 6 bases from V and 6 bases from J; bases unmatched to any gene: 3. The CDR3 consists of 14 residues. The DNA of the CDR3 is TGCGCCAGCAGACCTAGCGGGAGGGCCAATGAGCAGTTCTTC. It specifies CASRPSGRANEQFF.

The gene calls are TRBV7-9 and TRBJ2-1, with a tentative D call TRBD2 (5 bases). Trimming took off 0 bases at V and 9 bases at J, with 15 bases between the two ends. Germline-derived CDR1 and CDR2 are SEHNR and FQNEAQ (reference sequence). The CDR3 spans 15 residues. CDR3 DNA: TGTGCCAGCAGCTTAGCTTACCGGGCCCGGGGTGAGCAGTTCTTC. Translating it yields CASSLAYRARGEQFF.

This chain uses TRBV19 with TRBJ2-7; TRBD2 is a possible D gene (6 bases). V was pared by 4 bases and J by 2 bases, with 15 bases between. Germline CDR1 and CDR2: LNHDA and SQIVND (reference sequence). The CDR3 sequence is 15 residues long. CDR3 sequence reads: CASSSLGSWAYEQYF. The CDR3 coding sequence is TGTGCCAGTAGTAGCCTCGGGAGTTGGGCCTACGAGCAGTACTTC.

In the case of this clone: Other DNA sequences from this sample encode an identical CDR3 as well. The rearrangement links TRBV7-9 to TRBJ2-7, with 10 bases matching TRBD2. V lost 5 bases, J lost 4 bases, and 5 bases stayed unmatched. From germline, CDR1 is SEHNR and CDR2 FQNEAQ (reference sequence). This CDR3 spans 14 amino acids. CDR3 nucleotides: TGTGCCAGCAGCCTAGGACTAGCGGAGTACGAGCAGTACTTC. It codes for CASSLGLAEYEQYF. The complete variable domain, with remaining parts taken from reference TRBV7-9 and TRBJ2-7, reads DTGVSQNPRHKITKRGQNVTFRCDPISEHNRLYWYRQTLGQGPEFLTYFQNEAQLEKSRLLSDRFSAERPKGSFSTLEIQRTEQGDSAMYLCASSLGLAEYEQYFGPGTRLTVT.

This chain links TRBV11-3 with TRBJ1-5; D unclear. Per germline, CDR1 SGHNT and CDR2 YENEEA. The CDR3 contains 15 residues. V was clipped by 9 bases and J by 2 bases, with 17 bases between them. CDR3 protein: CASTPLRCCNQPQHF. Written as DNA, the CDR3 is TGTGCCAGTACGCCCCTCCGCTGCTGCAATCAGCCCCAGCATTTT.

The chain combines TRBV2 with TRBJ1-2, with 7 bases lining up with TRBD1. Germline trimming cut 6 bases from V and 1 base from J; bases unmatched to any gene: 5. The CDR3 totals 14 residues. CDR1 and CDR2 (germline): SNHLY, FYNNEI. CDR3 residues: CASREGQRNYGYTF. The CDR3 region has the DNA TGTGCCAGCAGAGAGGGACAGCGTAACTATGGCTACACCTTC.

The chain has TRBV7-7 and TRBJ1-1; maybe TRBD1 (6 bases). Per germline, CDR1 SSHAT and CDR2 FNYEAQ (reference sequence). This CDR3 region has 13 residues. V was clipped by 5 bases and J by 5 bases, with 12 bases between them. The DNA for the CDR3 is TGTGCCAGCAGCGCGGGCCAGGGGACTGAAGCTTTCTTT. Protein product: CASSAGQGTEAFF.

This clone was detected only once. The CDR3 spells CASSRTGDGYTF. In DNA, the CDR3 is TGTGCCAGCAGTCGGACAGGGGACGGCTACACCTTC. The gene calls are TRBV7-9 and TRBJ1-2, with 9 bases lining up with TRBD1. V was pared by 6 bases and J by 8 bases, with 4 bases of the junction left unmatched. CDR1 is SEHNR and CDR2 is FQNEAQ in the germline V gene (reference sequence). There are 12 residues in the CDR3.

The chain carries TRBV5-1 and TRBJ2-1; 7 bases are a match to TRBD2. The junction had 4 bases not matched to a gene; V was cut back by 0 bases and J by 4 bases. Germline CDR1 and CDR2: SGHRS and YFSETQ. The length of the CDR3 is 15 residues. This CDR3 is CASSLARGEYNEQFF. In nucleotides, the CDR3 is TGCGCCAGCAGCTTGGCCCGGGGGGAGTACAATGAGCAGTTCTTC.

The CDR3 sequence: CASSFPILAGPGELFF. DNA of the CDR3: TGTGCCAGCAGCTTCCCGATTCTGGCGGGGCCCGGGGAGCTGTTTTTT. The V gene is TRBV7-2, the J gene TRBJ2-2, with D perhaps matching TRBD2 (6 bases). This CDR3 contains 16 residues. Looked up from germline, CDR1 is SGHTA and CDR2 is FQGNSA. Between the trimmed V and J ends, which lost 3 bases and 6 bases, there was a span of 17 bases.

J is TRBJ2-3 and V is TRBV7-2; no clear D gene. Germline CDR1 reads SGHTA; CDR2 reads FQGNSA. The CDR3 is 14 amino acids. V dropped 5 bases and J dropped 3 bases, with 12 bases sitting between them. The chain's CDR3 is CASSLAAFTDTQYF. CDR3 sequence (DNA): TGTGCCAGCAGCCTCGCGGCATTTACAGATACGCAGTATTTT. Filled out from reference TRBV7-2 and TRBJ2-3, the complete variable domain reads GAGVSQSPSNKVTEKGKDVELRCDPISGHTALYWYRQSLGQGLEFLIYFQGNSAPDKSGLPSDRFSAERTGGSVSTLTIQRTQQEDSAVYLCASSLAAFTDTQYFGPGTRLTVL.

J is TRBJ1-1 and V is TRBV19; tentative D call: TRBD1 (5 bases). V lost 9 bases and J 1 base, leaving 18 bases between the germline ends. The germline gives CDR1 LNHDA, CDR2 SQIVND (reference sequence). The length of the CDR3 is 15 residues. CDR3 nucleotide sequence: TGTGCCAGCCACCTAGGGAGGGACCCGAACACTGAAGCTTTCTTT. Translated, it gives CASHLGRDPNTEAFF.

The rearrangement joins TRBV29-1 to TRBJ1-2, with D unresolved. The CDR3 sequence is 12 residues long. Germline loops: CDR1 SQVTM, CDR2 ANQGSEA. Trimming left V 4 bases short and J 7 bases short, with 13 bases between. The CDR3 nucleotides read TGCAGCGTTGCCCCCCCCGGGTCTGGCTACACCTTC. It is translated as CSVAPPGSGYTF.

The chain recombines TRBV4-1 with TRBJ2-2; 8 positions agree with TRBD2. This CDR3 comprises 15 residues. The V gene end was trimmed by 5 bases and the J gene end by 2 bases; junction bases not matched to a gene: 4. The germline V gene has CDR1 MGHRA and CDR2 YSYEKL. In DNA form, the CDR3 reads TGCGCCAGCAGCAAACTAGCGGAAAACACCGGGGAGCTGTTTTTT. Translation: CASSKLAENTGELFF.

The chain is built from TRBV7-9 and TRBJ2-2; the D gene is possibly TRBD2 (5 bases). This CDR3 has 16 residues. From germline, CDR1 is SEHNR and CDR2 FQNEAQ (reference sequence). V was trimmed by 5 bases and J by 0 bases, leaving 13 bases between them. This CDR3 is CASSPRHSANTGELFF. The CDR3 bases are TGTGCCAGCAGCCCAAGACATAGCGCGAACACCGGGGAGCTGTTTTTT.